Sequencing of this T cell receptor beta chain was carried out in a study of shared clonotypes between healthy human individuals. Study at large: Researchers assigned three CD4 naive, three CD4 memory, two CD8 naive and one CD8 memory plate to each donor.

Method: immunoSEQ multiplex PCR; TCRdb's copy keeps in-frame clones and lacks some. This table has about 2 million clones, about 95% appearing once. This clone was counted a single time. V was pared by 0 bases and J by 4 bases, with 5 bases of the junction left unmatched. CDR1 SGHDT and CDR2 YYEEEE come from the germline V gene. This CDR3 spans 15 amino acids. Sequences were obtained from naive CD4+ T cells sorted from blood. Described subset: CD45RA+ positively selected. The J gene is TRBJ2-3, the V gene TRBV5-6; 7 nucleotides match TRBD1. The clonotype comes from a man aged 18-30 years in good health. In nucleotides, the CDR3 is TGTGCCAGCAGCTTGGGACAGGGTAGGGCAGATACGCAGTATTTT. Translated, it gives CASSLGQGRADTQYF. The full variable domain, in which reference TRBV5-6 and TRBJ2-3 provide the parts outside the CDR3, is DAGVTQSPTHLIKTRGQQVTLRCSPKSGHDTVSWYQQALGQGPQFIFQYYEEEERQRGNFPDRFSGHQFPNYSSELNVNALLLGDSALYLCASSLGQGRADTQYFGPGTRLTVL.